This section outlines one T cell receptor beta chain sequence together with its context. No antigen is known for it. No much larger clone exists at a distance of one base, and base qualities are not known. The sample belongs to a study of cytomegalovirus exposure and HLA in healthy donors (dated by TCRdb to about 2017). Background on the whole study: A later analysis indicated that the 95 to 150 validation repertoires were generated on the platform also employed for the approximately 670 repertoires of the first cohort. The study aimed to test whether signatures of past pathogen exposure could be identified by cataloging public T cell receptors. Besides the first cohort of some 670 subjects, a separate validation cohort made up of roughly 130 different subjects was used. To predict cytomegalovirus infection status, the study brought together high-throughput TCR immunosequencing, statistical association of individual TCRs with disease status, and machine learning.

The study at large found these results: Subsequent analysis determined that TCRs grouped into clusters in the first cohort also showed a tendency toward co-occurrence across the 120 validation repertoires, and roughly 94% of cluster scores exceeded 0. In vitro tests confirmed that a few of the cytomegalovirus-associated TCR beta chains recognize cytomegalovirus antigens. It was suggested by the authors that the approach could potentially be generalized to other disease states and immunological phenotypes. A later analysis had no HLA typing for the validation cohort, so co-occurrence there was scored across all 110 or so repertoires. The study listed 150 to 200 TCR beta chains as associated with cytomegalovirus. Most TCR sequences were seen in very few donors, while some public TCRs were found in many individuals. The classifier was reported to diagnose cytomegalovirus status with high specificity and sensitivity in both the original and validation cohorts.

Separate from the approximately 690-subject first cohort, the validation cohort of more than 90 subjects was the group to which the donors belonged. Library generation was performed with the immunoSEQ multiplex PCR assay. Turning to the authors' computational methods: To diagnose cytomegalovirus status from the catalog of TCR beta chain sequences, a statistical classification framework was built. The clones in this table, taken by TCRdb from immuneACCESS, are in-frame only. Not every clone is retained; where verified, under half of the shortfall comes from an unresolved V gene, and the cause of the rest is unknown. V and J calls and clone size are given by that table; D and trimming were obtained from the DNA. Across this sample there are roughly 140,000 clones, with roughly 88% seen only once. About 7.9% of the sample is in the top ten clones. The CDR3 holds 13 amino acids from the cysteine to the phenylalanine. The DNA shown is the 39-base CDR3, in frame from base 1. V drops 3 bases and J drops 2 bases, leaving 7 bases in between. Looking up the germline V gene yields CDR1 SGHVS and CDR2 FQNEAQ.

The sequence was obtained from a woman under 30 in good health and CMV-seropositive. The chain uses TRBV7-8 and TRBJ1-2; a tentative D call is TRBD1 (6 bases match). Sequenced material: PBMCs. The CDR3 has the sequence CASSFQGNYGYTF. At the DNA level, the sequence is TGTGCCAGCAGCTTTCAGGGGAACTATGGCTACACCTTC.